The T cell receptor (beta chain) described here comes from a study of blood T cells in healthy people across ages. General observations from the study: CMV infection status of these donors was not known. PBMCs went unsorted, and a conclusive naive versus antigen-experienced comparison was therefore prevented.

Primed by a sample-barcoded 5' primer and a J-beta primer mix, a second PCR proceeded for about 6 to 12 cycles. Every cDNA was tagged by a template-switch adaptor with 12 random nucleotides. MiXCR, applied by TCRdb to the 5' RACE reads, yields one record per CDR3 protein. The sample lists hundreds of thousands of distinct CDR3 sequences; less than 35% were seen once. To note about this clonotype: What it recognizes is unknown. It may be a read error: a sequence one base away is much more abundant.

Germline loops: CDR1 SGHDN, CDR2 FVKESK. The CDR3 has 16 amino acids. V usage is TRBV14 and J usage is TRBJ2-3; D is perhaps TRBD2 (7 bases). Input material: blood. The clonotype was recovered from a woman over 75 in good health. In nucleotides, the CDR3 is TGTGCCAGCAGCCAAGCAAGGGGGGGGTACACAGTTACGCAGTATTTT. As protein: CASSQARGGYTVTQYF.